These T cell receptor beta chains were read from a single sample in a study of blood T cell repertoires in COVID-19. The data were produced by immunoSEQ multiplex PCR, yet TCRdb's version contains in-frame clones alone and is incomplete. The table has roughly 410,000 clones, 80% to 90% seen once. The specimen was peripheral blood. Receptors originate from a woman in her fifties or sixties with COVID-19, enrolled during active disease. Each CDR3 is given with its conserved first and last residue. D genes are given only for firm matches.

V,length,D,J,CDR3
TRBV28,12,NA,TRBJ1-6,CASVGPNSPLHF
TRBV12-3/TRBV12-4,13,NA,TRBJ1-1,CASSFEGNTEAFF
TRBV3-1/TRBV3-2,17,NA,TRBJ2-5,CASSQGGSGGYQETQYF
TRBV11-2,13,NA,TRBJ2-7,CASSLGGNIEQYF
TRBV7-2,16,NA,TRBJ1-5,CASSPTGTLVNQPQHF
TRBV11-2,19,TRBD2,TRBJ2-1,CASSFVSIAGGISYNEQFF
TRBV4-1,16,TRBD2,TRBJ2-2,CASSQSGGPNTGELFF
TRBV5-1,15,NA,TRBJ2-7,CASSSWGVFSYEQYF
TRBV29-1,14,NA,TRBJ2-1,CSVNNPESYNEQFF
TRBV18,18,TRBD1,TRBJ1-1,CASSPRDLTGGVNTEAFF
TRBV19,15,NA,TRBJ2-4,CASSMSELAKNIQYF
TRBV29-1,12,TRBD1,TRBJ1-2,CSVEGQGGGYTF
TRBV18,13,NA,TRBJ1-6,CASSSSPGSPLHF
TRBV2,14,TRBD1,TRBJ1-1,CASSRGGTVLEAFF
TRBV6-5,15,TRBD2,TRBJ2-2,CASRALAGAPGELFF
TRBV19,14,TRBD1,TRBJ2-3,CASSNGQGTDTQYF
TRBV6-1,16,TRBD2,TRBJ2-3,CASREAGATSTDTQYF
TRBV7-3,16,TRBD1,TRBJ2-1,CASSSRATGAGNEQFF
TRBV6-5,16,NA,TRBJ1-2,CASSSPAGANSYGYTF
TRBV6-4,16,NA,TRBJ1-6,CASSDPLREGKSPLHF
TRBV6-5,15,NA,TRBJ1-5,CASSSPGAGNQPQHF
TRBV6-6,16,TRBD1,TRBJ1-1,CASSYFGTGDRTEAFF
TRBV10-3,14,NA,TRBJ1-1,CAISESGRDTEAFF
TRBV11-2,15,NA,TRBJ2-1,CASSRGTAFYNEQFF
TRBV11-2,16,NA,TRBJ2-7,CASSLGWGPPQGEQYF
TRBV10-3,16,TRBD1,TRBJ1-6,CAISPLLGQGGSPLHF
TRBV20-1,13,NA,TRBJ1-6,CSASRKGGSPLHF
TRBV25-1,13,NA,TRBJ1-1,CASIGQPNTEAFF
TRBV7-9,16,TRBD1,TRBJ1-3,CASSLGDRGFGNTIYF
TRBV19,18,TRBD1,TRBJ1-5,CASSIDRTGGRGNQPQHF
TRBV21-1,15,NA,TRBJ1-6,CASSLLGDRDSPLHF
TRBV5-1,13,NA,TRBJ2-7,CASSLVVRGEQYF
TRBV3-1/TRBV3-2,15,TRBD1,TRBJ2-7,CASSQGPDRAYEQYF
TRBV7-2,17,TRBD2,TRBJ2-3,CASSLAAGVGGPHTQYF
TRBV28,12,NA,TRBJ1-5,CASSLSDQPQHF
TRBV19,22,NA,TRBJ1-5,CASSIRVAASEQGYYSNQPQHF
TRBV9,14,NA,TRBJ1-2,CASSVETSPNGYTF
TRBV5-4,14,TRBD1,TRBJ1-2,CASSKDRANYGYTF
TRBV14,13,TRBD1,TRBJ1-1,CASSLQGYTEAFF
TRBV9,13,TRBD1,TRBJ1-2,CASSSTGGWGYTF
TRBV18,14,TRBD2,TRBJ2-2,CASSPRGGTGELFF
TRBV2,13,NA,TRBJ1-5,CASSAGGDQPQHF
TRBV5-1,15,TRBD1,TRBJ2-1,CASSLGGTGINEQFF
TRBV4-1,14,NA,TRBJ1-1,CASSHWWAGTEAFF